This entry concerns a single TCR beta chain. As yet, its antigen is unknown. The sample comes from a study of T cell responses to AZD1222 COVID-19 vaccine. General study results and limits: A reported finding is that nearly half of spike-specific TCRs target unmutated variant regions. Baseline seropositivity characterized only a handful of AZD1222 recipients.

Trimming removed 3 bases from V and 7 bases from J; junction bases left unmatched: 8. CDR1 DFQATT and CDR2 SNEGSKA come from the germline V gene (reference sequence). The CDR3 totals 14 residues. The assay was immunoSEQ multiplex PCR, and TCRdb's table has in-frame clones only and misses some. The data show 150,000 to 200,000 clones, about 90% seen once. The chain links TRBV20-1 to TRBJ1-5; 8 bases map to TRBD1. This TCR derives from an adult who received the AZD1222 COVID-19 vaccine. Sequencing used peripheral blood, obtained 28 days after the second AZD1222 dose. This CDR3 reads CSASGQGGGQPQHF. For the CDR3, the DNA is TGCAGTGCTAGTGGACAGGGAGGCGGGCAGCCCCAGCATTTT.